Included here is one TCR beta chain sequence, with context. Some clones are missing from TCRdb's copy, which holds only in-frame ones; the method was immunoSEQ multiplex PCR. The sample has around 66,000 clones; 86% are singletons. Trimming removed 1 base at V and 2 bases at J, with 8 bases between. Germline V gives CDR1 SGHRS, CDR2 YFSETQ. The CDR3 loop spans 14 amino acids. This entry comes from a study of OX40 agonist ivuxolimab in advanced cancers. Study-wide context: Enrollees could have had prior anti-PD-1, anti-PD-L1 or anti-CTLA-4 therapy, which 30% to 50% had received.

This TCR came from an adult with an advanced solid tumor such as melanoma, head and neck, liver or kidney cancer. The sequencing used CD4+ or CD8+ T cells sorted from blood, collected in a trial of the OX40 agonist ivuxolimab. The gene calls are TRBV5-1 and TRBJ2-3; D remains ambiguous. CDR3 in DNA: TGCGCCAGCAGCTTGTCGCATAACACAGATACGCAGTATTTT. Protein: CASSLSHNTDTQYF.